The 27 T cell receptor beta chains listed next were all sequenced from one sample in a study of blood T cells in healthy people across ages. Next came a second PCR, run for about 7 to 12 cycles, which used a sample-barcoded 5' primer along with a J-beta primer mix. One entry per CDR3 protein results from TCRdb running MiXCR on the 5' RACE reads. The sample has about 1.8 million distinct CDR3 sequences, approximately 50% seen once. The specimen sequenced was blood. The receptors originated from a woman aged 40 to 50 in good health.

The genes are TRBV28 and TRBJ1-5, with 9 bases lining up with TRBD1. Germline lookup yields CDR1 MDHEN and CDR2 SYDVKM. Unmatched junction bases numbered 14, after V lost 10 bases and J lost 7 bases. This CDR3 spans 15 amino acids. CDR3 sequence reads: CAIKNRDRVDQPQHF. The CDR3 DNA follows: TGTGCCATTAAGAACCGGGACAGGGTGGACCAGCCCCAGCATTTT.

The genes are TRBV4-1 and TRBJ2-2, with TRBD2 identical over 9 bases. CDR3 length: 16 amino acids. Germline CDR1 and CDR2: MGHRA and YSYEKL. The trim removed 0 bases at V and 3 bases at J, leaving 2 bases unmatched. The CDR3 coding sequence is TGCGCCAGCAGCCAAGATAGCGGGGGCCACACCGGGGAGCTGTTTTTT. It is translated as CASSQDSGGHTGELFF.

This clonotype was recorded a few times. The chain uses TRBV5-1 and TRBJ2-1, with D possibly being TRBD2 (5 bases). This CDR3 has 14 residues. V was trimmed by 3 bases and J by 7 bases, leaving 14 bases between them. Germline values: CDR1 SGHRS, CDR2 YFSETQ. The CDR3 nucleotides read TGCGCCAGCAGCTCCTTGGGATCGGGGAATGAGCAGTTCTTC. Its translation: CASSSLGSGNEQFF.

This clonotype occurred a few times. This chain connects TRBV7-3 to TRBJ2-1; 8 bases fit TRBD1. Germline V gene lookup returns CDR1 SGHTA and CDR2 FQGTGA. The V gene end was trimmed by 1 base and the J gene end by 2 bases; junction bases not matched to a gene: 7. CDR3 length equals 17 residues. In nucleotides, the CDR3 is TGTGCCAGCAGCTTAAATGGGGCAGGGGGCACCTACAATGAGCAGTTCTTC. Residues: CASSLNGAGGTYNEQFF.

The chain links TRBV10-3 to TRBJ2-3, with D possibly matching TRBD1 (6 bases). V gave up 0 bases and J gave up 2 bases, with 12 bases separating them. This CDR3 has 16 residues. Per germline, CDR1 ENHRY and CDR2 SYGVKD. As DNA, the CDR3 is TGTGCCATCAGTGAGTCTGGACAGTACCCCACAGATACGCAGTATTTT. Amino acids: CAISESGQYPTDTQYF.

The chain carries TRBV6-2 or TRBV6-3 and TRBJ2-1; perhaps D is TRBD1 or TRBD2 (5 bases each). The germline CDR1 and CDR2 sequences are MNHEY and SVGEGT. V was pared by 0 bases and J by 7 bases, with 19 bases between. The CDR3 is made up of 17 amino acids. The CDR3 protein is CASSYSTRVPGTNEQFF. CDR3 DNA sequence: TGTGCCAGCAGTTACTCGACCAGAGTCCCCGGGACGAATGAGCAGTTCTTC.

This rearrangement joins TRBV4-1 to TRBJ1-5; a weak D match, TRBD1 (5 bases). This CDR3 region has 15 residues. The ends were cut back, 0 bases at V and 4 bases at J, with 10 bases in the middle. Per the germline V gene, CDR1 is MGHRA and CDR2 is YSYEKL. CDR3: CASSQDGAWNQPQHF. The DNA of the CDR3 is TGCGCCAGCAGCCAAGACGGGGCTTGGAATCAGCCCCAGCATTTT.

The chain combines TRBV18 with TRBJ2-3, with no clear D. This CDR3 is built from 13 residues. Looked up from germline, CDR1 is KGHSH and CDR2 is LQKENI. V was cut by 3 bases and J by 8 bases, with 12 bases left in between. CDR3 sequence reads: CASSPPDIFTQYF. The CDR3 nucleotides read TGTGCCAGCTCACCCCCGGATATTTTTACGCAGTATTTT.

The sample holds a few counts of this clonotype. The chain carries TRBV5-1 and TRBJ2-5; 9 bases map to TRBD2. Germline V lookup: CDR1 SGHRS, CDR2 YFSETQ. CDR3 length equals 15 residues. The V segment lost 1 base and the J segment 2 bases; nucleotides outside the gene matches: 3. CDR3 nucleotide sequence: TGCGCCAGCAGCTTGATTAGCGGGGGTCAAGAGACCCAGTACTTC. This encodes CASSLISGGQETQYF. Filled out from reference TRBV5-1 and TRBJ2-5, the complete variable domain reads KAGVTQTPRYLIKTRGQQVTLSCSPISGHRSVSWYQQTPGQGLQFLFEYFSETQRNKGNFPGRFSGRQFSNSRSEMNVSTLELGDSALYLCASSLISGGQETQYFGPGTRLLVL.

The gene calls are TRBV6-6 and TRBJ2-7; 9 bases match TRBD2. The closer fit of TRBJ2-5 to the DNA end suggests the J call may be wrong. In germline, CDR1 is MNHNY, CDR2 SVGAGI (reference sequence). The CDR3 has 15 amino acids. The CDR3 loop is CASDKRGAIEGTQYF. CDR3 nucleotide sequence: TGTGCCAGTGATAAGCGGGGGGCCATCGAAGGGACCCAGTACTTC.

This clonotype was counted only a few times. The J gene is TRBJ2-7, the V gene TRBV6-2 or TRBV6-3; perhaps TRBD1 as D (6 bases). The CDR3 runs to 12 residues. The ends were cut back, 6 bases at V and 5 bases at J, with 11 bases in the middle. Germline CDR1 and CDR2: MNHEY and SVGEGT. CDR3 DNA sequence: TGTGCCAGCAGATCCTACAGGGACGAGCAGTACTTC. Protein: CASRSYRDEQYF.

This clonotype was seen only a few times. The chain recombines TRBV6-5 with TRBJ2-5; 7 positions agree with TRBD1. The V and J ends lost 7 bases and 3 bases, in that order; junction bases with no gene match: 5. The CDR3 contains 13 residues. Germline V gene lookup returns CDR1 MNHEY and CDR2 SVGAGI. In nucleotides, the CDR3 is TGTGCCAGCACCGGGACAGCTAAAGAGACCCAGTACTTC. Encoded protein: CASTGTAKETQYF.

The gene calls are TRBV7-3 and TRBJ1-3; weak D call: TRBD1 (6 bases). The length of the CDR3 is 15 residues. Germline CDR1 is SGHTA and CDR2 is FQGTGA. V was shortened by 2 bases and J by 2 bases, with 10 bases between the two germline ends. Here the CDR3 reads CASSLFGGAGNTIYF. CDR3 bases: TGTGCCAGCAGCTTATTTGGGGGCGCTGGAAACACCATATATTTT. Based on the CDR3 plus reference TRBV7-3 and TRBJ1-3, the full variable domain is GAGVSQTPSNKVTEKGKYVELRCDPISGHTALYWYRQSLGQGPEFLIYFQGTGAADDSGLPNDRFFAVRPEGSVSTLKIQRTERGDSAVYLCASSLFGGAGNTIYFGEGSWLTVV.

The rearrangement uses TRBV20-1 and TRBJ1-4; the D is unclear. There are 15 residues in the CDR3. Germline lookup yields CDR1 DFQATT and CDR2 SNEGSKA (reference sequence). Trimming removed 3 bases at V and 0 bases at J, with 11 bases between. The CDR3 loop is CSARRPRTTNEKLFF. The CDR3 DNA reads TGCAGTGCTAGGAGACCCCGTACAACTAATGAAAAACTGTTTTTT.

This clonotype occurred a few times. The J gene is TRBJ2-3, the V gene TRBV29-1; possibly TRBD2 for D (5 bases). CDR1 and CDR2 (germline): SQVTM, ANQGSEA. The CDR3 extends over 13 amino acids. V was shortened by 4 bases and J by 5 bases, with 13 bases between the two germline ends. The CDR3 sequence: CSVGLANGDTQYF. The CDR3 DNA follows: TGCAGCGTTGGTCTAGCCAACGGAGATACGCAGTATTTT.

The chain links TRBV4-2 to TRBJ1-1; tentative D call: TRBD1 (5 bases). Trimming removed 2 bases from V and 0 bases from J, with 13 bases in between. The germline CDR1 and CDR2 sequences are LGHNA and YNFKEQ. The CDR3 sequence is 16 residues long. Written as DNA, the CDR3 is TGTGCCAGCAGCCAAAGGGAAGGGACTTTGAACACTGAAGCTTTCTTT. As protein: CASSQREGTLNTEAFF.

The count of this clonotype is one. The V and J genes are TRBV20-1 and TRBJ1-1, with a tentative D call TRBD1 (5 bases). The V end lost 5 bases, the J end lost 0 bases, and 7 bases lay between the germline ends. The CDR3 covers 12 residues. Germline CDR1 and CDR2: DFQATT and SNEGSKA (reference sequence). CDR3 sequence reads: CSAQGVNTEAFF. The CDR3 DNA is TGCAGTGCTCAAGGGGTGAACACTGAAGCTTTCTTT.

The genes are TRBV20-1 and TRBJ2-1, with 8 bases aligning to TRBD2. Looked up from germline, CDR1 is DFQATT and CDR2 is SNEGSKA (reference sequence). Trimming cost V 4 bases and J 12 bases; bases outside gene matches: 11. The CDR3 has 13 residues. In DNA form, the CDR3 reads TGCAGTGCTACTTCGGGGGGGCTCATCGGGCAGTTCTTC. Protein sequence: CSATSGGLIGQFF.

The chain links TRBV7-2 to TRBJ2-5, with D possibly matching TRBD2 (6 bases). Germline CDR1 SGHTA, CDR2 FQGNSA. Trimming cost V 5 bases and J 5 bases, with 12 bases left between them. The CDR3 is 13 amino acids. CDR3 nucleotides: TGTGCCAGCAGCCCGGACTATACTGAGACCCAGTACTTC. As protein: CASSPDYTETQYF.

The chain couples TRBV5-1 to TRBJ2-3; TRBD1 or TRBD2 may be the D gene (6 bases each). With 7 bases removed from V and 0 bases from J, the gap between germline ends came to 18 bases. CDR3 length equals 16 residues. CDR1 is SGHRS and CDR2 is YFSETQ in the germline V gene. The CDR3 DNA reads as TGCGCCAGCGGACTCCGGGGGCAGGGAAGCACAGATACGCAGTATTTT. Translation gives CASGLRGQGSTDTQYF. The full variable domain, its missing parts supplied by reference TRBV5-1 and TRBJ2-3, is KAGVTQTPRYLIKTRGQQVTLSCSPISGHRSVSWYQQTPGQGLQFLFEYFSETQRNKGNFPGRFSGRQFSNSRSEMNVSTLELGDSALYLCASGLRGQGSTDTQYFGPGTRLTVL.

This rearrangement joins TRBV15 to TRBJ1-4, with a possible D match to TRBD1 (6 bases). V shed 1 base and J shed 7 bases, with 16 bases lying between them. The V gene's germline CDR1 is LNHNV and CDR2 YYDKDF (reference sequence). The CDR3 loop spans 16 amino acids. The CDR3 reads CATSRVGGGGGEKLFF. The CDR3 nucleotides read TGTGCCACCAGCAGAGTGGGAGGAGGGGGAGGTGAAAAACTGTTTTTT.

A few counts support this clonotype. The CDR3, as DNA: TGCAGCGTTGAAACTAGCGGGGTAGCCAAAAACATTCAGTACTTC. It codes for CSVETSGVAKNIQYF. The gene calls are TRBV29-1 and TRBJ2-4; 10 bases fit TRBD2. Per the germline V gene, CDR1 is SQVTM and CDR2 is ANQGSEA. V lost 2 bases, J lost 0 bases, and 1 base stayed unmatched. The CDR3 contains 15 residues.

The chain carries TRBV5-1 and TRBJ1-2; D is perhaps TRBD1 (5 bases). The germline gives CDR1 SGHRS, CDR2 YFSETQ. This CDR3 contains 15 residues. The germline V and J ends were trimmed by 5 bases and 4 bases, with 18 bases remaining between them. The CDR3 loop reads CASSPEGPGLYGYTF. CDR3 coding DNA: TGCGCCAGCAGTCCCGAGGGTCCAGGGCTCTATGGCTACACCTTC.

The chain carries TRBV28 and TRBJ2-7; 7 bases agree with TRBD2. CDR3 size: 14 residues. The ends lost 5 bases at V and 8 bases at J; junction bases unmatched: 12. Germline V gives CDR1 MDHEN, CDR2 SYDVKM. In nucleotides, the CDR3 is TGTGCCAGCAGTACCACAGGTGGGACTACGAAGCAGTACTTC. As protein: CASSTTGGTTKQYF.

This chain links TRBV27 with TRBJ1-1, with D perhaps TRBD1 (5 bases). Trimming removed 6 bases from V and 10 bases from J, with 18 bases in between. CDR1 MNHEY and CDR2 SMNVEV come from the germline V gene (reference sequence). The CDR3 runs 13 residues. CDR3 in DNA: TGTGCCAGCAGGGGTACAGGATCGCAAGGAGCTTTCTTT. Protein sequence: CASRGTGSQGAFF.

The chain uses TRBV4-1 and TRBJ1-5, with 8 nucleotides matching TRBD1. Germline V gives CDR1 MGHRA, CDR2 YSYEKL. The CDR3 is made up of 17 amino acids. After removal of 3 bases from V and 5 bases from J, the junction contained 12 bases not matched to a gene. The CDR3 DNA follows: TGCGCCAGCAGCCATCCAGGGGGCGTCTTGGAGGATCAGCCCCAGCATTTT. Protein: CASSHPGGVLEDQPQHF.

This chain links TRBV6-1 with TRBJ2-5; 7 bases are shared with TRBD1. This CDR3 is 15 amino acids long. V was clipped by 7 bases and J by 8 bases; unmatched bases: 16. CDR1 and CDR2 from the germline V gene are MNHNS and SASEGT. Here the CDR3 reads CASKKEDRHQGTQYF. The CDR3 DNA follows: TGTGCCAGCAAGAAGGAGGACAGGCATCAGGGCACCCAGTACTTC.